Here is one TCR beta chain with its context. Its antigen has not been determined. No qualities accompany the bases; no much larger clone lies one base away. This entry belongs to a study of beta chain features in type 1 diabetes (dated by TCRdb to the late 2010s). For the study in its entirety: Mean age, gender distribution, total cell number and subset yield were not different between patients and healthy donors. A total of 85 million to 140 million sorted cells were examined across all samples, and the number of cells per subset was strongly correlated with RNA yield. The study compared the TCRB repertoires of sorted circulating CD4+ T cell subsets in recently diagnosed type 1 diabetes patients with those in matched healthy donors. Regulatory and stem cell-like memory subsets were isolated from only 8 patients and roughly 8 healthy donors, whereas naive and central memory subsets came from all 30 or so donors. On the study overall, not on this receptor specifically: Sequencing cDNA rather than genomic DNA could over-represent highly expressing activated cells, although activation and CD3 levels did not differ between groups. Patients with type 1 diabetes made fewer insertions and deleted more nucleotides at VDJ recombination sites, implying thymic rearrangement abnormalities. Naive, central memory and regulatory TCRB repertoires appeared to be more alike among patients than among healthy donors. HLA sub-analyses involved small numbers of individuals, so any influence of HLA type on TCRB rearrangement remained unresolved. In all four CD4+ subsets, TCRB CDR3 length was moderately but significantly shorter in type 1 diabetes patients. Shorter templates might have been favored by PCR, but patient and control samples were amplified and corrected together, so both groups would have been affected equally by any skew.

The entire amount of isolated RNA was reverse transcribed using the High Capacity cDNA Reverse Transcription Kit, so the sequenced TCRB transcripts were expressed ones. Deep immunoSEQ sequencing was performed on naive, central memory and regulatory T cell samples, with an average of around 3.4 million total reads per sample. Sorted cells were lysed in RLT buffer, and RNA was extracted using DNase-treated RNeasy Micro or Mini kits according to cell number. To prevent cross-contamination, each cell subset was processed individually, whereas patient and healthy donor samples were processed jointly. The immunoSEQ multiplex PCR was used to amplify TCRB sequences from cDNA, yielding 87-bp fragments that span the CDR3 region. Sequencing of the amplicons was performed on the Illumina HiSeq platform. Per the source publication's procedure: PCR bias was corrected computationally using synthetic template baselines, and reads within Hamming distance 2 were collapsed, with unmergeable singletons discarded. By aligning reads against IMGT, V, D and J genes, CDR3 length, and insertions or deletions at six rearrangement sites were assigned. Within each subset, clonotype counts were normalized to the number of sorted cells before true diversity and Gini coefficients were calculated with the tcR R package. Repertoire sharing was quantified using the overlap coefficient calculated on TCRB nucleotide sequences. Out-of-frame TCRB sequences from naive cells were analyzed as a proxy for the pre-selection repertoire. As stored in TCRdb, this immuneACCESS dataset retains in-frame rearrangements with V and J assigned. A fraction of the clones does not appear; measured against another copy, unresolved V genes explain less than half of the discrepancy, and the remainder lacks a known reason. V and J calls and clone size are those listed in that table; D and trimming were worked out from the DNA. In all, the sample holds about 230,000 clones, and more than 9% of those were seen once. About 0.037% of the sample comes from the top ten.

Each donor gave one peripheral blood draw, roughly 0.12 L on average, collected into heparinised tubes. A BD FACSAria II and a panel including CD45RO, CCR7, CD25, CD127, CD95 and CD27 were used to sort naive, central memory, regulatory and stem cell-like memory CD4+ T cells. Every sorted population had a purity above 95%. PBMCs were isolated right away by Lymphoprep density gradient centrifugation and were stained directly, without culture. Samples were stained and sorted in pairs, with one healthy donor and one patient per experiment, so that batch effects were minimized. The CDR3 goes from the cysteine to the phenylalanine over 13 residues. The retained sequence is limited to the CDR3, 39 bases, with the frame set at the first base. Trimming takes 7 bases off V and 2 bases off J; junction bases not matched to a gene: 4. The germline V gene supplies CDR1 SNHLY and CDR2 FYNNEI.

Recombination connected TRBV2 to TRBJ2-5, with TRBD1 identical over 7 junction bases. Sequenced input: naive CD4+ T cells from blood. Per the publication, the cell subset or site label means: true naive CD4+ T cells. This sequence was found in a young woman in good health. The encoded CDR3 is CASTMGQQETQYF. Read as DNA, the sequence is TGTGCCAGCACCATGGGACAGCAAGAGACCCAGTACTTC.